The 13 T cell receptor beta chains in this list originate from one sample, sequenced in a study of T-cell reconstitution after alpha-beta-depleted transplantation in children. This sample's TCRbeta library carried unique molecular identifier barcodes. TCRdb itself ran the PCR reads through MiXCR, one entry per CDR3 protein. The sample comprises fewer than 8,000 distinct CDR3 sequences, about 30% of which are singletons, and under 2.5% rests with the top ten. This sample comprised peripheral blood, obtained 60 days after TCRalphabeta/CD19-depleted stem cell transplant. The receptors shown here come from a boy under two years old who had a stem cell transplant for SCID, so the T cells may come from the graft donor.

This clonotype is medium-sized by share. CDR3 residues: CASSVFPGALTYEQYF. The CDR3 nucleotides read TGTGCCAGCAGCGTATTCCCAGGGGCCCTCACCTACGAGCAGTACTTC. This sequence joins TRBV9 and TRBJ2-7; perhaps TRBD1 as D (6 bases). CDR1 and CDR2 (germline): SGDLS, YYNGEE. CDR3 size: 16 residues. V lost 1 base, J lost 2 bases, and 16 bases lay in between.

This clonotype is labeled as medium-sized. The gene calls are TRBV6-6 and TRBJ1-5; D gene ambiguous. The CDR3 has 12 amino acids. Germline V gene sequence: CDR1 MNHNY, CDR2 SVGAGI (reference sequence). V was clipped by 2 bases and J by 4 bases, with 3 bases between them. This CDR3 reads CASSYVNQPQHF. The CDR3 DNA sequence: TGTGCCAGCAGTTACGTTAATCAGCCCCAGCATTTT.

This clonotype counts as medium-sized. The genes are TRBV4-2 and TRBJ2-5; TRBD1 might be the D (6 bases). The germline gives CDR1 LGHNA, CDR2 YNFKEQ. V was pared by 4 bases and J by 1 base, with 10 bases between. This CDR3 is built from 14 residues. The CDR3 DNA is TGTGCCAGCAGCCTGAGGGACACCCAAGAGACCCAGTACTTC. It is translated as CASSLRDTQETQYF.

The chain carries TRBV6-1 and TRBJ2-3, with 7 positions matching TRBD1. J was trimmed by 0 bases and V by 5 bases; bases with no gene match: 5. The CDR3 has 15 amino acids. The germline V gene has CDR1 MNHNS and CDR2 SASEGT. The CDR3 sequence is CASSRQGLSTDTQYF. In nucleotides, the CDR3 is TGTGCCAGCAGTCGACAGGGTTTAAGCACAGATACGCAGTATTTT.

By sample share, this clonotype is medium-sized. V usage is TRBV2 and J usage is TRBJ1-3, with D perhaps TRBD1 (6 bases). The germline V gene encodes CDR1 SNHLY and CDR2 FYNNEI. Deletions cut 5 bases from V and 4 bases from J, with 21 bases between. The CDR3 is made up of 17 amino acids. In DNA, the CDR3 is TGTGCCAGCAGTCCAATTCCCCGGGGGCAACCAGGAAACACCATATATTTT. It specifies CASSPIPRGQPGNTIYF.

The chain links TRBV6-1 to TRBJ2-2, with TRBD1 matching over 10 bases. J was trimmed by 2 bases and V by 6 bases; bases with no gene match: 3. Germline V gene sequence: CDR1 MNHNS, CDR2 SASEGT. CDR3 length: 15 residues. CDR3 amino acids: CASRRQGANTGELFF. The CDR3 bases are TGTGCCAGCAGGCGACAGGGGGCAAACACCGGGGAGCTGTTTTTT.

This clonotype has a handful of counts. The rearrangement joins TRBV12-3 or TRBV12-4 to TRBJ2-5; TRBD2 is a possible D gene (6 bases). The V end was cut by 6 bases, the J end by 7 bases, with 15 bases between. The CDR3 spans 13 residues. CDR3 residues: CASSPTRDGTQYF. CDR3 DNA: TGTGCCAGCAGCCCCACGCGGGATGGGACCCAGTACTTC.

V is TRBV5-1 and J is TRBJ2-7, with D possibly matching TRBD2 (6 bases). Germline CDR1 reads SGHRS; CDR2 reads YFSETQ. The CDR3 runs to 15 residues. The germline V and J ends were trimmed by 4 bases and 2 bases, with 16 bases remaining between them. In DNA, the CDR3 is TGCGCCAGCAGCCTCCCGCCTAGCGAGGCCTACGAGCAGTACTTC. As protein: CASSLPPSEAYEQYF. Full variable domain (remainder filled in from reference TRBV5-1 and TRBJ2-7): KAGVTQTPRYLIKTRGQQVTLSCSPISGHRSVSWYQQTPGQGLQFLFEYFSETQRNKGNFPGRFSGRQFSNSRSEMNVSTLELGDSALYLCASSLPPSEAYEQYFGPGTRLTVT.

Many counts were recorded for this clonotype. The chain couples TRBV6-1 to TRBJ1-5; maybe TRBD1 (5 bases). The V end lost 7 bases, the J end lost 7 bases, and 11 bases lay between the germline ends. CDR1 and CDR2 (germline): MNHNS, SASEGT. The CDR3 loop spans 12 amino acids. CDR3 DNA sequence: TGTGCCAGCAACAGGTTTTGGCAGCCCCAGCATTTT. Amino acid sequence: CASNRFWQPQHF.

This clonotype rates as medium-sized (0.01 to 0.1%). The gene calls are TRBV3-1 and TRBJ1-1; weak D call: TRBD1 (6 bases). The CDR3 length is 13 residues. Trimming removed 2 bases from V and 6 bases from J, with 10 bases in between. The germline gives CDR1 LGHDT, CDR2 YNNKEL (reference sequence). CDR3 nucleotide sequence: TGTGCCAGCAGCCAACGGGGGGCCCCTGAAGCTTTCTTT. As protein: CASSQRGAPEAFF.

This clonotype was seen at least ten times. The chain has TRBV5-6 and TRBJ1-6; D gene unclear. CDR3 size: 12 residues. V was shortened by 0 bases and J by 8 bases, with 3 bases between the two germline ends. CDR1 SGHDT and CDR2 YYEEEE come from the germline V gene. CDR3 nucleotide sequence: TGTGCCAGCAGCTTGGGCGATTCACCCCTCCACTTT. This codes for CASSLGDSPLHF.

The chain combines TRBV12-3 or TRBV12-4 with TRBJ2-4, with D unresolved. The CDR3 extends over 12 amino acids. V was trimmed by 3 bases and J by 5 bases, leaving 5 bases between them. CDR3 coding DNA: TGTGCCAGCAGTTTCTTTCAAAACATTCAGTACTTC. This translates into CASSFFQNIQYF.

In its sample, this clonotype is medium-sized. V is TRBV6-5 and J is TRBJ2-1; D tentatively fits TRBD1 or TRBD2 (5 bases each). Germline values: CDR1 MNHEY, CDR2 SVGAGI. There are 16 residues in the CDR3. Trimming shortened V by 2 bases and J by 3 bases, and 14 bases separated the two germline ends. CDR3 loop: CASSYPGALFYNEQFF. CDR3 DNA sequence: TGTGCCAGCAGTTACCCCGGGGCCCTATTCTACAATGAGCAGTTCTTC.